This T cell receptor (beta chain) was documented in a study of blood T cell repertoires in COVID-19. Germline V CDR1 and CDR2: SGHTA, FQGNSA. The length of the CDR3 is 18 residues. J gave up 4 bases and V 4 bases, and 10 bases lay outside the gene matches. The authors' processing: Reference gene primer amplification gave nucleated cell count estimates. Some clones are missing from TCRdb's copy, which holds only in-frame ones; the method was immunoSEQ multiplex PCR. V and J calls and clone size are those listed in that table; D and trimming were worked out from the DNA. The table lists about 250,000 clones, 70% to 90% of them singletons.

This receptor was taken from a man in his late teens or twenties who had recovered from COVID-19. The sequencing sample was made of PBMCs or T cells enriched from blood (not recorded which). This chain links TRBV7-2 with TRBJ2-2; the match to TRBD1 covers 12 bases. The CDR3 loop reads CASSSGTGTGGITGELFF. The CDR3 bases are TGTGCCAGCAGCTCCGGCACCGGGACAGGGGGCATCACCGGGGAGCTGTTTTTT.